Shown below are 21 T cell receptor beta chains from a single sample sequenced in a study of preoperative IRX-2 immunotherapy in early breast cancer. Stated treatment: preoperative locoregional IRX-2 cytokine immunotherapy. Produced via immunoSEQ multiplex PCR; TCRdb's table is partial and in-frame only. The data show 34,000 or so clones, around 96% seen once. This material was collected from a patient treated with IRX-2 immunotherapy. The receptor set was obtained from a human donor with breast cancer.

The gene calls are TRBV19 and TRBJ1-1; the match to TRBD1 covers 7 bases. After removal of 8 bases from V and 0 bases from J, the junction contained 3 bases not matched to a gene. The CDR3 sequence is 13 residues long. Germline values: CDR1 LNHDA, CDR2 SQIVND (reference sequence). This CDR3 reads CASRDRMNTEAFF. As DNA, the CDR3 is TGTGCCAGTCGGGACAGAATGAACACTGAAGCTTTCTTT.

The chain recombines TRBV9 with TRBJ2-1, with TRBD2 identical over 8 bases. This CDR3 is 15 amino acids long. CDR1 is SGDLS and CDR2 is YYNGEE in the germline V gene. The V and J ends lost 0 bases and 8 bases, in that order; junction bases with no gene match: 7. The CDR3 region is CASSVATGGPYEQFF. CDR3 nucleotide sequence: TGTGCCAGCAGCGTAGCTACGGGAGGGCCGTATGAGCAGTTCTTC. The full variable domain, in which reference TRBV9 and TRBJ2-1 provide the parts outside the CDR3, is DSGVTQTPKHLITATGQRVTLRCSPRSGDLSVYWYQQSLDQGLQFLIQYYNGEERAKGNILERFSAQQFPDLHSELNLSSLELGDSALYFCASSVATGGPYEQFFGPGTRLTVL.

The rearrangement joins TRBV6-6 to TRBJ2-5; D could derive from TRBD1 or TRBD2 (5 bases each). The germline CDR1 and CDR2 sequences are MNHNY and SVGAGI (reference sequence). Trimming took off 6 bases at V and 4 bases at J, with 18 bases between the two ends. The CDR3 runs 15 residues. CDR3: CASSADWGFGETQYF. CDR3 sequence (DNA): TGTGCCAGCAGCGCGGACTGGGGGTTTGGAGAGACCCAGTACTTC.

This sequence joins TRBV28 and TRBJ1-1; no firm D call. Trimming cost V 3 bases and J 0 bases, with 8 bases left between them. The germline V gene encodes CDR1 MDHEN and CDR2 SYDVKM. There are 14 residues in the CDR3. The CDR3: CASSFPHLNTEAFF. In nucleotides, the CDR3 is TGTGCCAGCAGTTTCCCCCATTTGAACACTGAAGCTTTCTTT.

The CDR3 region is CASSLRDTQGGYTF. The DNA for the CDR3 is TGTGCCAGCAGTCTGCGGGACACCCAGGGGGGCTACACCTTC. The genes are TRBV28 and TRBJ1-2, with D maybe TRBD1 (6 bases). The germline V gene encodes CDR1 MDHEN and CDR2 SYDVKM. Trimming took 5 bases from V and 8 from J, leaving 18 bases between them. The CDR3 loop spans 14 amino acids.

With regard to this clone: Lacking the conserved final phenylalanine or tryptophan, this CDR3 likely reflects a read error. The DNA is left out, because the CDR3 cannot be placed on it with certainty; the CDR3 is given as TCRdb lists it. The rearrangement joins TRBV2 to TRBJ2-7; the DNA was not compared with TRBD2, the D call given in the table. Germline V gene sequence: CDR1 SNHLY, CDR2 FYNNEI. The CDR3 totals 12 residues, both ends included. CDR3: CASRGSGGMMAL.

This chain connects TRBV7-8 to TRBJ2-2; TRBD1 agrees at 8 bases. Germline CDR1 SGHVS, CDR2 FQNEAQ. V lost 5 bases, J lost 6 bases, and 14 bases stayed unmatched. CDR3 length: 17 residues. The CDR3 DNA is TGTGCCAGCAGCGCCCGCACGGACAGGGTAGGGGCCGGGGAGCTGTTTTTT. Translating gives CASSARTDRVGAGELFF.

J is TRBJ2-1 and V is TRBV7-3, with 11 nucleotides matching TRBD2. V trimming: 1 base; J trimming: 8 bases; junction bases outside the gene matches: 7. CDR3 length: 16 amino acids. Per the germline V gene, CDR1 is SGHTA and CDR2 is FQGTGA. This CDR3 is CASSLMGSGRAHEQFF. In DNA, the CDR3 is TGTGCCAGCAGCTTAATGGGTAGCGGGAGGGCCCATGAGCAGTTCTTC.

The chain has TRBV5-6 and TRBJ2-3; TRBD2 matches at 10 bases. The CDR3 is 12 residues long. The V gene end was trimmed by 0 bases and the J gene end by 14 bases; junction bases not matched to a gene: 3. Germline V gene sequence: CDR1 SGHDT, CDR2 YYEEEE. CDR3 region: CASSLGLAGAYF. CDR3 nucleotides: TGTGCCAGCAGCTTGGGGCTAGCGGGAGCGTATTTT.

The V call is TRBV5-4, the J call TRBJ2-2, with TRBD2 matching over 9 bases. Trimming cost V 5 bases and J 2 bases; bases outside gene matches: 1. The germline gives CDR1 SGHNT, CDR2 YYREEE (reference sequence). The CDR3 is 14 amino acids. CDR3 nucleotides: TGTGCCAGCAGGGGACTAGCTAACACCGGGGAGCTGTTTTTT. Translated: CASRGLANTGELFF.

The chain recombines TRBV29-1 with TRBJ2-7; TRBD1 or TRBD2 may be the D gene (6 bases each). This CDR3 has 16 residues. Per the germline V gene, CDR1 is SQVTM and CDR2 is ANQGSEA. With 7 bases removed from V and 0 bases from J, the gap between germline ends came to 22 bases. CDR3: CSAGGGTGISSYEQYF. Written as DNA, the CDR3 is TGCAGCGCCGGAGGGGGTACCGGGATAAGCTCCTACGAGCAGTACTTC.

The gene calls are TRBV7-2 and TRBJ2-1, with 8 nucleotides matching TRBD1. The CDR3 covers 15 residues. V lost 7 bases and J lost 4; bases outside the gene matches: 9. CDR1 is SGHTA and CDR2 is FQGNSA in the germline V gene. The CDR3 here is CASMRMGTGYNEQFF. The CDR3 nucleotides are TGTGCCAGCATGAGAATGGGGACAGGATACAATGAGCAGTTCTTC.

The chain joins TRBV7-2 to TRBJ1-2; D unclear. The V and J ends lost 1 base and 2 bases respectively, with 11 bases between them. This CDR3 spans 15 amino acids. CDR1 is SGHTA and CDR2 is FQGNSA in the germline V gene. CDR3 region: CASSLDPGGNYGYTF. CDR3 nucleotide sequence: TGTGCCAGCAGCTTAGATCCAGGCGGAAACTATGGCTACACCTTC.

A word on this clone: Other nucleotide sequences from this sample produce the same CDR3. This chain connects TRBV7-3 to TRBJ2-1, with 8 bases identical to TRBD2. Looked up from germline, CDR1 is SGHTA and CDR2 is FQGTGA. The J segment lost 3 bases and the V segment lost 2 bases, leaving 3 bases of the junction unmatched. The CDR3 is 15 amino acids. The CDR3 nucleotides are TGTGCCAGCAGCTTACTCGCGGGGGGCTACAATGAGCAGTTCTTC. Its protein is CASSLLAGGYNEQFF.

The rearrangement joins TRBV7-9 to TRBJ2-7, with 12 bases matching TRBD1. CDR3 length equals 15 residues. The V gene's germline CDR1 is SEHNR and CDR2 FQNEAQ (reference sequence). V shed 4 bases and J 3 bases; nucleotides not matched to a gene: 4. The CDR3 DNA reads as TGTGCCAGCAGCTCCAGGGACAGGGGGCTCTACGAGCAGTACTTC. Protein product: CASSSRDRGLYEQYF.

This clone was seen only once. CDR3 nucleotides: TGTGCCAGCAGCTCCAGTCCAGGGACTAAGGATACGCAGTATTTT. Translating it yields CASSSSPGTKDTQYF. This chain connects TRBV11-3 to TRBJ2-3; 7 bases align to TRBD2. CDR1 SGHNT and CDR2 YENEEA come from the germline V gene. The CDR3 length is 15 residues. The trim removed 4 bases at V and 6 bases at J, leaving 10 bases unmatched.

The J gene is TRBJ1-6, the V gene TRBV5-6; 10 nucleotides agree with TRBD1. The V gene's germline CDR1 is SGHDT and CDR2 YYEEEE. The CDR3 is made up of 15 amino acids. Losses at the gene ends were 4 bases for V and 9 bases for J; bases not matched to a gene: 7. CDR3 protein: CASSSPGQGFSPLHF. The CDR3 DNA is TGTGCCAGCAGCAGCCCGGGACAGGGGTTTTCACCCCTCCACTTT.

V is TRBV5-4 and J is TRBJ2-7; TRBD1 aligns across 9 bases. With V trimmed by 2 bases and J by 3 bases, 3 bases remained unmatched. Germline-derived CDR1 and CDR2 are SGHNT and YYREEE (reference sequence). This CDR3 region has 14 residues. CDR3 DNA sequence: TGTGCCAGCAGCTTAGGACAGGGGTTCTACGAGCAGTACTTC. Translating it yields CASSLGQGFYEQYF.

CDR3 in amino acids: CASSALGTSGLGEQFF. CDR3 in DNA: TGCGCCAGCAGTGCACTCGGGACTAGCGGTTTGGGTGAGCAGTTCTTC. The chain recombines TRBV5-1 with TRBJ2-1; 11 positions agree with TRBD2. This CDR3 region has 16 residues. The trim removed 5 bases at V and 9 bases at J, leaving 13 bases unmatched. Looked up from germline, CDR1 is SGHRS and CDR2 is YFSETQ.

This chain uses TRBV25-1 with TRBJ1-1; D is perhaps TRBD1 (6 bases). V dropped 3 bases and J dropped 1 base, with 12 bases sitting between them. CDR3 size: 15 residues. CDR1 is MGHDK and CDR2 is SYGVNS in the germline V gene. The CDR3 is CASSDSGGRNTEAFF. DNA of the CDR3: TGTGCCAGCAGTGATTCCGGGGGGCGGAACACTGAAGCTTTCTTT.

This chain joins TRBV27 and TRBJ2-1; D perhaps matches TRBD2 (6 bases). CDR1 and CDR2 (germline): MNHEY, SMNVEV (reference sequence). V was trimmed by 4 bases and J by 11 bases, leaving 21 bases between them. This CDR3 has 15 amino acids. The CDR3: CASSSPGLPEVKQFF. The CDR3 DNA reads as TGTGCCAGCAGTTCCCCGGGACTCCCCGAAGTTAAGCAGTTCTTC.